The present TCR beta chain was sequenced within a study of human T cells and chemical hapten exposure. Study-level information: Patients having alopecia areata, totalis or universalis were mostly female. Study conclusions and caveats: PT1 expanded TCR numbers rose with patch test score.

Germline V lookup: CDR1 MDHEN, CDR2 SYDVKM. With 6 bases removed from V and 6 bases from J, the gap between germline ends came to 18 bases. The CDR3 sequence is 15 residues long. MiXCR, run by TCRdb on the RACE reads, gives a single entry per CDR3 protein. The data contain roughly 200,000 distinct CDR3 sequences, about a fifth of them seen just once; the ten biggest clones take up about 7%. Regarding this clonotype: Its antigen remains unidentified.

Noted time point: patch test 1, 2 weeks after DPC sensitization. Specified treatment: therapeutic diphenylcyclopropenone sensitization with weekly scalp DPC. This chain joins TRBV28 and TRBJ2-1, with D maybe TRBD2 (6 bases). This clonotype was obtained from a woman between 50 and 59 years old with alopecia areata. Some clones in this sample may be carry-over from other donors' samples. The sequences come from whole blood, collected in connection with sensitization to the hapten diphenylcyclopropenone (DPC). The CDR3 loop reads CASSTSPTGINEQFF. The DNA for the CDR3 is TGTGCCAGCAGCACTAGCCCTACAGGTATCAATGAGCAGTTCTTC.